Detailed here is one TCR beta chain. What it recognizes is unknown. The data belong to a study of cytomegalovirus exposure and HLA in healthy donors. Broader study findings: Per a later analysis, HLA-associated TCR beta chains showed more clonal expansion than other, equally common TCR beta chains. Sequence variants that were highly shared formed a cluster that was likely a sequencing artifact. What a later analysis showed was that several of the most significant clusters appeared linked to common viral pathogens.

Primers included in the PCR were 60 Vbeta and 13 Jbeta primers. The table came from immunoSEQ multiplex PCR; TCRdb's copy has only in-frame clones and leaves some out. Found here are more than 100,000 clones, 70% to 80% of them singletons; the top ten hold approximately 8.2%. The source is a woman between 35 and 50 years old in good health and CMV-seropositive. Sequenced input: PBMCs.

The CDR3 bases are TGTGCCAGCAGCCCAACAGGGGTAGACGAGCAGTACTTC. It codes for CASSPTGVDEQYF. V is TRBV7-3 and J is TRBJ2-7; 7 bases map to TRBD1. Germline values: CDR1 SGHTA, CDR2 FQGTGA. The CDR3 consists of 13 residues. V shed 5 bases and J 5 bases; nucleotides not matched to a gene: 6. The whole variable domain, remainder taken from reference TRBV7-3 and TRBJ2-7, is GAGVSQTPSNKVTEKGKYVELRCDPISGHTALYWYRQSLGQGPEFLIYFQGTGAADDSGLPNDRFFAVRPEGSVSTLKIQRTERGDSAVYLCASSPTGVDEQYFGPGTRLTVT.